This is a list of T cell receptor beta chains from one sample in a study of blood T cell repertoires in COVID-19. This table comes from immunoSEQ multiplex PCR, and its TCRdb copy is limited to in-frame clones, with some not included. The repertoire consists of 150,000 or so clones, with roughly 89% occurring once and the leading ten covering 10%. Sample: peripheral blood. These receptor sequences come from a woman in her 70s with COVID-19, enrolled during active disease. Both conserved end residues are part of each CDR3. Each record gives: V gene, D gene, clone size, J gene, CDR3 DNA, CDR3 protein. The D gene is left open where the match is weak. Where a row states a size, it is once, few, many or the class of an expanded clone; other rows omit it.

V gene: TRBV4-1
D gene: -
clone size: -
J gene: TRBJ2-7
CDR3 DNA: TGCGCCAGCAGCCACCTCCTGGACAAGCAGTACTACGAGCAGTACTTC
CDR3 protein: CASSHLLDKQYYEQYF

V gene: TRBV5-1
D gene: TRBD1
clone size: few
J gene: TRBJ1-2
CDR3 DNA: TGCGCCAGCAGCTTGGGCGGACAGGGTGGTGGCTACACCTTC
CDR3 protein: CASSLGGQGGGYTF

V gene: TRBV3-1/TRBV3-2
D gene: -
clone size: -
J gene: TRBJ1-1
CDR3 DNA: TGTGCCAGCAGCCCCCGAAGGGGGGGGAACACTGAAGCTTTCTTT
CDR3 protein: CASSPRRGGNTEAFF

V gene: TRBV5-6
D gene: TRBD1
clone size: once
J gene: TRBJ2-7
CDR3 DNA: TGTGCCAGCAGGACGAGGGGGCCCTACGAGCAGTACTTC
CDR3 protein: CASRTRGPYEQYF

V gene: TRBV30
D gene: TRBD2
clone size: -
J gene: TRBJ2-7
CDR3 DNA: TGTGCCTGGAGTGTACATTTTAGCGGGGCCCTTCTCGAGCAGTACTTC
CDR3 protein: CAWSVHFSGALLEQYF

V gene: TRBV11-1
D gene: -
clone size: -
J gene: TRBJ2-3
CDR3 DNA: TGTGCCAGCAGCTTGGCCCGTGGCACAGATACGCAGTATTTT
CDR3 protein: CASSLARGTDTQYF

V gene: TRBV19
D gene: -
clone size: -
J gene: TRBJ1-6
CDR3 DNA: TGTGCCAGTAGTTTCTCAGGGATTATGGCACCCCTCCACTTT
CDR3 protein: CASSFSGIMAPLHF

V gene: TRBV7-9
D gene: -
clone size: -
J gene: TRBJ1-6
CDR3 DNA: TGTGCCAGCAGCTTTCAGAGGGATTCACCCCTCCACTTT
CDR3 protein: CASSFQRDSPLHF

V gene: TRBV19
D gene: TRBD1
clone size: -
J gene: TRBJ1-2
CDR3 DNA: TGTGCCAGTAGTCCCCACGAAAGGACAGGGAAAGGCTACACCTTC
CDR3 protein: CASSPHERTGKGYTF

V gene: TRBV11-1
D gene: TRBD1
clone size: -
J gene: TRBJ2-1
CDR3 DNA: TGTGCCAGCAGTCGGGACAGGGTGCCCTACAATGAGCAGTTCTTC
CDR3 protein: CASSRDRVPYNEQFF

V gene: TRBV11-2
D gene: -
clone size: -
J gene: TRBJ2-7
CDR3 DNA: TGTGCCAGCAGGATGAGGGTCTACGAGCAGTACTTC
CDR3 protein: CASRMRVYEQYF

V gene: TRBV28
D gene: -
clone size: once
J gene: TRBJ1-5
CDR3 DNA: TGTGCCAGCACTCTCACCGGGGGTTTCAATCAGCCCCAGCATTTT
CDR3 protein: CASTLTGGFNQPQHF

V gene: TRBV28
D gene: -
clone size: -
J gene: TRBJ2-2
CDR3 DNA: TGTGCCAGCAGACCTCAGGGACAGAACACCGGGGAGCTGTTTTTT
CDR3 protein: CASRPQGQNTGELFF

V gene: TRBV4-1
D gene: TRBD2
clone size: -
J gene: TRBJ2-4
CDR3 DNA: TGCGCCAGCAGCCATCCGGGACGGGAGGGGGGGAACATTCAGTACTTC
CDR3 protein: CASSHPGREGGNIQYF

V gene: TRBV10-3
D gene: TRBD1
clone size: once
J gene: TRBJ1-1
CDR3 DNA: TGTGCCATCGGACAGGACAGGGGGAACACTGAAGCTTTCTTT
CDR3 protein: CAIGQDRGNTEAFF

V gene: TRBV11-2
D gene: -
clone size: -
J gene: TRBJ2-3
CDR3 DNA: TGTGCCAGCAGCTTAATAGGCGGCCCAACAGATACGCAGTATTTT
CDR3 protein: CASSLIGGPTDTQYF